The clone carrying this TCR beta chain was detected once. What it recognizes is unknown. Trimming took 4 bases from V and 5 from J, leaving 17 bases between them. The germline V gene has CDR1 MDHEN and CDR2 SYDVKM. The CDR3 is 15 residues long. The record originates from a study of cytotoxic CD8 clonotypes in ibrutinib-treated CLL. As for the study in general: Following a median 12 months of treatment, with a range of 6 to 36, response samples were taken. Samples had a mean of approximately 260,000 productive templates and tens of thousands of productive rearrangements. General observations from the study: A difference in sampling times existed between sustained-remission and progressing patients. Patients had baseline clonality above age-matched healthy donors, and this clonality moved with circulating CD8+ T-cell counts.

The assay was immunoSEQ multiplex PCR, and TCRdb's table has in-frame clones only and misses some. The data show under 150,000 clones, approximately 90% seen once. The chain carries TRBV28 and TRBJ1-1; D might be TRBD1 (6 bases). The origin of this receptor is a human donor with chronic lymphocytic leukemia. The sample consisted of PBMCs, taken after 12 months of ibrutinib treatment. CDR3 loop: CASSSRQTGRTEAFF. CDR3 nucleotides: TGTGCCAGCAGTTCTCGCCAAACAGGGCGGACTGAAGCTTTCTTT.